This paragraph reports one T cell receptor beta chain. Data came from immunoSEQ multiplex PCR; TCRdb stores just in-frame clones and leaves some out. The sample lists fewer than 200,000 clones, roughly 90% occurring once. This record belongs to a study of control samples from healthy donors and cancer patients. The receptor's source is a man aged 30 to 39 in good health. Material for sequencing was blood.

The CDR3: CASRQSNQPQHF. The CDR3 bases are TGTGCCAGTAGACAGAGCAATCAGCCCCAGCATTTT. The gene calls are TRBV28 and TRBJ1-5; D is possibly TRBD1 (5 bases). V was shortened by 9 bases and J by 1 base, with 7 bases between the two germline ends. Germline values: CDR1 MDHEN, CDR2 SYDVKM. The CDR3 covers 12 residues.